This entry concerns a single T cell receptor beta chain. No antigen is known for it. The sample holds no much larger clone one base away, and base qualities are not on file. This entry belongs to a study of T cell changes during pregnancy in multiple sclerosis (dated by TCRdb to the late 2010s). Regarding the complete study: The study examined how the T cell repertoire changed over the course of pregnancy in women with multiple sclerosis.

Preparation of the library involved the immunoSEQ multiplex PCR assay. The table comes from immuneACCESS by way of TCRdb, which keeps in-frame sequences with V and J called. Part of the clones is missing from these tables; in studies checked, under half for an unresolved V gene and the rest for unknown reasons. Within this sample are over 50,000 clones, with 75% to 90% of them counted one time only. Jointly, the top ten make up under 0.45% of the sample. CDR1 and CDR2 (SNHLY, FYNNEI) derive from the germline V gene. The germline V end is reduced by 7 bases and the J end by 3 bases; junction bases left unmatched: 20. From cysteine to phenylalanine, the CDR3 is 19 amino acids long. The only DNA kept is the CDR3, 57 bases in frame from the first base.

This chain is built from TRBV2 and TRBJ2-5, and 10 junctional nucleotides match TRBD1. This TCR came from a female donor with multiple sclerosis, enrolled in a pregnancy study. The input for sequencing was CD4+ T cells from peripheral blood mononuclear cells, taken in the third trimester of pregnancy. The sequenced DNA: TGTGCCAGCACCGACCGCTATGCGGGGTGGACAGGGGGGAAAGAGACCCAGTACTTC. This is translated as CASTDRYAGWTGGKETQYF.